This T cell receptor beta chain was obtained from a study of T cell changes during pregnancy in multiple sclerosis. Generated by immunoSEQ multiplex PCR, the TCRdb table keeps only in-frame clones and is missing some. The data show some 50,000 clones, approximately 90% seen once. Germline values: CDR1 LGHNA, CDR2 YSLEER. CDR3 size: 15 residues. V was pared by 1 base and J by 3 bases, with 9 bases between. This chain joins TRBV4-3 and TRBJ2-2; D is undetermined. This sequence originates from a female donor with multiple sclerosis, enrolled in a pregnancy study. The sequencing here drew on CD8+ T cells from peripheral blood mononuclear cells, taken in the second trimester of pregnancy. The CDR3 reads CASSQAQVYTGELFF. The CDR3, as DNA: TGCGCCAGCAGCCAAGCTCAGGTTTACACCGGGGAGCTGTTTTTT.